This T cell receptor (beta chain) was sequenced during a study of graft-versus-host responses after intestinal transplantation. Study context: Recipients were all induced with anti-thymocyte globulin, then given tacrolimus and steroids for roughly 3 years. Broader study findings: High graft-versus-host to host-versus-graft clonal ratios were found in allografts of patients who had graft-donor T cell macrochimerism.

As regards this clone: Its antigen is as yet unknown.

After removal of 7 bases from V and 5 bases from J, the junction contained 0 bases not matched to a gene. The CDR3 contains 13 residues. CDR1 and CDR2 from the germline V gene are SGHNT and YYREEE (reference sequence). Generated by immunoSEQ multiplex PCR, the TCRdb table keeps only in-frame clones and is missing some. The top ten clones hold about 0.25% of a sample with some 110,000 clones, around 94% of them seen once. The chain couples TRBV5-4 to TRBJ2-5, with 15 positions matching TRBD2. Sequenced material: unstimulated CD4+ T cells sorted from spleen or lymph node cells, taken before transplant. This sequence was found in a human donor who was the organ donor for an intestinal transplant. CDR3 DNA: TGTGCCAGCGGGACTAGCGGGAGGGAGACCCAGTACTTC. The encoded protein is CASGTSGRETQYF.